This T cell receptor beta chain is drawn from a study of T cell repertoires in cytomegalovirus infection. Study-wide background: Public TCR beta signatures indicated both CMV infection and matching HLA type.

Overall study findings and caveats: CMV-specific TCR beta clonotypes restricted by HLA-C dominated the ex vivo response. Carriage of CMV together with the relevant HLA was identifiable through cumulative public TCR beta family frequency.

This clonotype has at least ten counts. Its specificity is not known. One entry per CDR3 protein results from TCRdb running MiXCR on the reads. This repertoire shows roughly 77,000 distinct CDR3 sequences, over 3.5% found once; its top ten account for around 21%. The clonotype was recovered from a human donor in good health (CMV status not recorded). Some clones in this sample may be carry-over from other donors' samples. The source material was PBMCs.

The CDR3 DNA follows: TGTGCCAGCAGCTTAACCGGGATCGGTGGGACTGAAGCTTTCTTT. Translating it yields CASSLTGIGGTEAFF. V and J are TRBV7-2 and TRBJ1-1; D is uncertain. The CDR3 spans 15 residues. The germline V gene has CDR1 SGHTA and CDR2 FQGNSA. Deletions cut 2 bases from V and 5 bases from J, with 15 bases between. Full variable domain (rest looked up from reference TRBV7-2 and TRBJ1-1): GAGVSQSPSNKVTEKGKDVELRCDPISGHTALYWYRQSLGQGLEFLIYFQGNSAPDKSGLPSDRFSAERTGGSVSTLTIQRTQQEDSAVYLCASSLTGIGGTEAFFGQGTRLTVV.